This section outlines one T cell receptor (beta chain) sequence together with its context. The sample comes from a study of blood T cell repertoires in COVID-19. Study overall: Researchers got acute and convalescent COVID-19 samples from the United States, Italy and Spain.

Here immunoSEQ multiplex PCR was the method, and the copy in TCRdb shows in-frame clones only, minus some. This table has just over 150,000 clones, 75% to 85% appearing once. Germline lookup yields CDR1 SGHDT and CDR2 YYEEEE. This CDR3 region has 15 residues. V gave up 4 bases and J gave up 4 bases; unmatched junction bases: 4. The V call is TRBV5-6, the J call TRBJ2-2; TRBD1 matches at 10 bases. Source material: peripheral blood. The clonotype was recovered from a woman aged 45-60 years with acute or convalescent COVID-19. The CDR3 bases are TGTGCCAGCAGCGAAGACAGGGGGCTCACCGGGGAGCTGTTTTTT. It is translated as CASSEDRGLTGELFF.